A single sample is the source of the 16 T cell receptor beta chains below, sequenced in a study of cytomegalovirus exposure and HLA in healthy donors. Use of 60 Vbeta and 13 Jbeta primers characterized the PCR. Clones were sequenced by immunoSEQ multiplex PCR, and TCRdb holds only the in-frame ones, with some missing. Listed are just under 80,000 clones; 3.8% falls within the top ten. Sequencing used PBMCs. The receptor set was obtained from a young man in good health and CMV-seropositive.

The genes are TRBV7-9 and TRBJ2-3, with a possible D match to TRBD2 (5 bases). The ends were cut back, 1 base at V and 1 base at J, with 18 bases in the middle. Germline CDR1 SEHNR, CDR2 FQNEAQ (reference sequence). The CDR3 covers 18 residues. For the CDR3, the DNA is TGTGCCAGCAGCTTAGATTCCTGGGCACGGGATGGCACAGATACGCAGTATTTT. Residues: CASSLDSWARDGTDTQYF. Complete variable domain (other parts from reference TRBV7-9 and TRBJ2-3): DTGVSQNPRHKITKRGQNVTFRCDPISEHNRLYWYRQTLGQGPEFLTYFQNEAQLEKSRLLSDRFSAERPKGSFSTLEIQRTEQGDSAMYLCASSLDSWARDGTDTQYFGPGTRLTVL.

The rearrangement joins TRBV29-1 to TRBJ1-3; perhaps TRBD1 as D (5 bases). V shed 0 bases and J shed 0 bases, with 15 bases lying between them. The CDR3 sequence is 17 residues long. Germline values: CDR1 SQVTM, CDR2 ANQGSEA. CDR3 coding DNA: TGCAGCGTTGAAGATCTCGGGGGTACCTTCTCTGGAAACACCATATATTTT. Encoded protein: CSVEDLGGTFSGNTIYF.

The rearrangement joins TRBV10-3 to TRBJ1-5, with a possible D match to TRBD1 (6 bases). V was trimmed by 5 bases and J by 0 bases, leaving 17 bases between them. The CDR3 is 17 amino acids. Germline CDR1 ENHRY, CDR2 SYGVKD. As DNA, the CDR3 is TGTGCCATCAGTAACGCCCAGGGGCTGGGTAGCAATCAGCCCCAGCATTTT. Protein: CAISNAQGLGSNQPQHF.

The chain recombines TRBV6-1 with TRBJ2-1; 8 bases are a match to TRBD2. The V and J ends lost 7 bases and 7 bases, in that order; junction bases with no gene match: 9. The CDR3 has 14 residues. Germline V lookup: CDR1 MNHNS, CDR2 SASEGT. CDR3 coding DNA: TGTGCCAGCACGAGATTAGCGGGGCTAAATGAGCAGTTCTTC. This codes for CASTRLAGLNEQFF.

This sequence joins TRBV29-1 and TRBJ2-1; 7 bases are shared with TRBD2. Germline CDR1 SQVTM, CDR2 ANQGSEA. Trimming removed 4 bases from V and 4 bases from J; junction bases left unmatched: 7. This CDR3 contains 14 residues. The CDR3 sequence: CSVGLAERYNEQFF. The CDR3 DNA follows: TGCAGCGTTGGCCTAGCGGAGAGATACAATGAGCAGTTCTTC.

This chain connects TRBV9 to TRBJ2-7; TRBD2 matches 11 bases. V shed 0 bases and J 7 bases; nucleotides not matched to a gene: 12. Germline CDR1 reads SGDLS; CDR2 reads YYNGEE. This CDR3 comprises 17 residues. The CDR3 DNA sequence: TGTGCCAGCAGCGTAGGAGTTAGCGGGAGGGCCAGTAATGAGCAGTACTTC. This gives the protein CASSVGVSGRASNEQYF.

V usage is TRBV28 and J usage is TRBJ1-4, with 10 bases that match TRBD1. Trimming cost V 5 bases and J 5 bases; bases outside gene matches: 5. The CDR3 is 15 amino acids. CDR1 MDHEN and CDR2 SYDVKM come from the germline V gene. This CDR3 is CASSPRDRGNEKLFF. Written as DNA, the CDR3 is TGTGCCAGCAGTCCCCGGGACAGGGGCAATGAAAAACTGTTTTTT. Full variable domain (missing parts from reference TRBV28 and TRBJ1-4): DVKVTQSSRYLVKRTGEKVFLECVQDMDHENMFWYRQDPGLGLRLIYFSYDVKMKEKGDIPEGYSVSREKKERFSLILESASTNQTSMYLCASSPRDRGNEKLFFGSGTQLSVL.

The V gene is TRBV5-1, the J gene TRBJ2-7; 13 nucleotides line up with TRBD2. The CDR3 is 15 amino acids. The ends lost 4 bases at V and 6 bases at J; junction bases unmatched: 7. Looked up from germline, CDR1 is SGHRS and CDR2 is YFSETQ. For the CDR3, the DNA is TGCGCCAGCAGCATACGACTAGCGGGGGGAAGCGAGCAGTACTTC. Amino acids: CASSIRLAGGSEQYF.

The rearrangement links TRBV29-1 to TRBJ2-5, with 8 bases identical to TRBD1. Matching the DNA end better, TRBJ2-7 makes the J call doubtful. This CDR3 region has 14 residues. The germline gives CDR1 SQVTM, CDR2 ANQGSEA. CDR3 sequence (DNA): TGCAGCGTTGAAGGGTACAGGGGGTATGGCGAGCAGTACTTC. Translation gives CSVEGYRGYGEQYF.

The CDR3 reads CASSPKPMTGWSSGANVLTF. CDR3 nucleotides: TGTGCCAGCTCACCAAAACCGATGACAGGCTGGTCCTCTGGGGCCAACGTCCTGACTTTC. The chain has TRBV18 and TRBJ2-6; weak D call: TRBD1 (6 bases). With 2 bases removed from V and 0 bases from J, the gap between germline ends came to 20 bases. CDR1 and CDR2 from the germline V gene are KGHSH and LQKENI. The CDR3 covers 20 residues.

The chain carries TRBV13 and TRBJ2-7, with a tentative D call TRBD2 (5 bases). Looked up from germline, CDR1 is PRHDT and CDR2 is FYEKMQ (reference sequence). The V and J ends lost 5 bases and 6 bases respectively, with 11 bases between them. The CDR3 covers 12 residues. The CDR3 sequence: CASSPGLSEQYF. The CDR3 DNA is TGTGCCAGCAGCCCCGGACTGAGCGAGCAGTACTTC.

The chain links TRBV5-1 to TRBJ2-1; TRBD2 might be the D (5 bases). Germline CDR1 is SGHRS and CDR2 is YFSETQ. This CDR3 comprises 16 residues. V was shortened by 4 bases and J by 0 bases, with 14 bases between the two germline ends. In nucleotides, the CDR3 is TGCGCCAGCAGCCTGGAAGCGGAAAGCTCCTACAATGAGCAGTTCTTC. It encodes CASSLEAESSYNEQFF.

V gene TRBV2 combines with J gene TRBJ2-1, with TRBD2 identical over 8 bases. CDR1 and CDR2 from the germline V gene are SNHLY and FYNNEI. The CDR3 has 15 residues. V lost 7 bases to trimming and J lost 0 bases; unmatched junction nucleotides: 5. The DNA for the CDR3 is TGTGCCAGCACTAGACTAGCGAACTCCTACAATGAGCAGTTCTTC. It translates to CASTRLANSYNEQFF.

The chain joins TRBV2 to TRBJ1-2; no clear D. The germline CDR1 and CDR2 sequences are SNHLY and FYNNEI. The CDR3 covers 14 residues. Deletions cut 6 bases from V and 7 bases from J, with 18 bases between. CDR3 region: CASRVESGEFGYTF. The CDR3 bases are TGTGCCAGCAGAGTGGAATCCGGGGAATTTGGCTACACCTTC.

The rearrangement joins TRBV6-6 to TRBJ2-1; no reliable D call. The CDR3 spans 15 residues. With 0 bases removed from V and 7 bases from J, the gap between germline ends came to 13 bases. The germline gives CDR1 MNHNY, CDR2 SVGAGI (reference sequence). The CDR3 sequence: CASSYSPRSPNEQFF. CDR3 DNA sequence: TGTGCCAGCAGTTACTCCCCCCGCAGTCCGAATGAGCAGTTCTTC.

This chain joins TRBV5-1 and TRBJ2-3; possibly TRBD2 for D (6 bases). Trimming pared 2 bases from V and 5 bases from J, leaving 15 bases between. Per the germline V gene, CDR1 is SGHRS and CDR2 is YFSETQ. The CDR3 sequence is 15 residues long. The DNA of the CDR3 is TGCGCCAGCAGCTTAAGTCTCCAGGAGGGAGATACGCAGTATTTT. Its translation is CASSLSLQEGDTQYF.